This TCR beta chain was identified during a study of a mutant IDH1 vaccine in newly diagnosed glioma. About the research overall: Patients got radiotherapy, temozolomide, or both beforehand, and most got both.

A word on this clone: Its antigen is unknown.

Indicated time point: week 5, during vaccination. Topical imiquimod was applied with each vaccine dose, which held 300 ug of mutant IDH1 20-mer peptide. TCRdb's table, derived via immunoSEQ multiplex PCR, lists solely in-frame clones and lacks some. The sample records approximately 60,000 clones, about 87% being singletons. The CDR3 spans 14 residues. CDR1 and CDR2 from the germline V gene are SGHRS and YFSETQ. V shed 6 bases and J shed 5 bases, with 17 bases lying between them. This specimen consisted of PBMCs, obtained from a glioma patient whose treatment included an IDH1 peptide vaccine. The chain links TRBV5-1 to TRBJ2-5; D is perhaps TRBD2 (6 bases). This receptor was identified in a woman aged 40 to 49 with glioma. The CDR3 coding sequence is TGCGCCAGCAACCGGGACTCAGGGACGGAGACCCAGTACTTC. Protein sequence: CASNRDSGTETQYF.